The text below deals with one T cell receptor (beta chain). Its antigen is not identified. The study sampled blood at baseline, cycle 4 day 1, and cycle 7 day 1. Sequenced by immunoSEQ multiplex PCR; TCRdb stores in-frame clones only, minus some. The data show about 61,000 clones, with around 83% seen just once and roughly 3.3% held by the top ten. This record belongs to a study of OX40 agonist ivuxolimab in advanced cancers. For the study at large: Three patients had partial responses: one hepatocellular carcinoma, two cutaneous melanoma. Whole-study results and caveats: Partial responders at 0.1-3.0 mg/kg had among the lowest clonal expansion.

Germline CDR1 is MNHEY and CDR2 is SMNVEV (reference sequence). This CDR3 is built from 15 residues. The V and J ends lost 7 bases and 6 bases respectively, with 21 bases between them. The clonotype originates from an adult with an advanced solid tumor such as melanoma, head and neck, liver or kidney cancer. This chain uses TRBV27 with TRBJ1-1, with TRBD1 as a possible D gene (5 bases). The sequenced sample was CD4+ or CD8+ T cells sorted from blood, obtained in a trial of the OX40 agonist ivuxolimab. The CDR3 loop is CASTPWGGNRAEAFF. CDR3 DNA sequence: TGTGCCAGCACCCCCTGGGGGGGTAATCGCGCTGAAGCTTTCTTT.